This paragraph covers one T cell receptor (beta chain) sequence. A universal primer site arose from template switching, and cDNA bore unique molecular identifiers. One entry per CDR3 protein, called by TCRdb with MiXCR from the 5' RACE reads. This table holds 1.5 million to 2 million distinct CDR3 sequences, under 35% found once. This sample was included in a study of identical twins. This CDR3 contains 10 residues. Looked up from germline, CDR1 is MNHNS and CDR2 is SASEGT. Sequenced material: cord blood. This chain links TRBV6-1 with TRBJ2-1, with D tentatively TRBD1 (5 bases). Matching the DNA end better, TRBJ2-7 makes the J call doubtful. The clonotype comes from a newborn girl in good health. Here the CDR3 reads CASMAGWQYF. CDR3 DNA sequence: TGTGCCAGCATGGCAGGGTGGCAGTACTTC.